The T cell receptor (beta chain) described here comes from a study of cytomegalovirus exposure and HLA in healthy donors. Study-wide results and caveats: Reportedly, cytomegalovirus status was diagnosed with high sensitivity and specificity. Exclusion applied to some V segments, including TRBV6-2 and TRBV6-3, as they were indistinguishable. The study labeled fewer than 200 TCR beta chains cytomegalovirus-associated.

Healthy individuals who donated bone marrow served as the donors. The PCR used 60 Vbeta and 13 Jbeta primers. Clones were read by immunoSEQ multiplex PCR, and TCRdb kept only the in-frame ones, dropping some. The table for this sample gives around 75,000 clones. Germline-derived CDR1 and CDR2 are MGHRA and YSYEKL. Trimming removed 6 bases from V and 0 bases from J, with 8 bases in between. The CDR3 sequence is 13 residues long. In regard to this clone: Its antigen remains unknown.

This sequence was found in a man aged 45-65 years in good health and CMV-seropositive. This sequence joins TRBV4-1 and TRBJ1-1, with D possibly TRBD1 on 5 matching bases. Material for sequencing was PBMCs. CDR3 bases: TGCGCCAGCAGGGCAGGGCTGAACACTGAAGCTTTCTTT. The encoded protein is CASRAGLNTEAFF.